The rows below give T cell receptor beta chains drawn from one sample of a study of spatial heterogeneity in lung cancer. TCRdb reanalysed the 5' RACE reads using MiXCR and keeps one entry per CDR3 protein. The table has approximately 11,000 distinct CDR3 sequences, 6% to 9.5% seen once. The material sequenced was lung tumor tissue, taken at surgery. The receptors were gathered from a female donor with early-stage non-small cell lung cancer. CDR3s include the opening cysteine and the closing phenylalanine or tryptophan. Each record gives: clone size, V gene, CDR3 length, D gene, J gene, CDR3 DNA, CDR3 protein. The D gene is left open where the match is weak. Not all rows give a size; the values are once, few, many and, for expanded clones, a class.

>once|TRBV20-1|15|TRBD2|TRBJ2-1
TGCAGTGCTCAGGTCTCTAGCGGGGGGGACAATGAGCAGTTCTTC
CSAQVSSGGDNEQFF
>few|TRBV12-3/TRBV12-4|13|NA|TRBJ1-3
TGTGCCAGCAGTTTAGTGGGACAAAGCGGCATATATTTT
CASSLVGQSGIYF
>medium-sized|TRBV18|14|TRBD2|TRBJ2-1
TGTGCCAGCTCACCACTAGCGGGGGGCAATGAGCAGTTCTTC
CASSPLAGGNEQFF
>many|TRBV9|14|NA|TRBJ2-1
TGTGCCAGCGACCTAGGGACCCAGCAAAGTGAGCAGTTCTTC
CASDLGTQQSEQFF
>many|TRBV29-1|15|TRBD2|TRBJ2-5
TGCAGCGTTGAAGGGACTAGCGGGGGCCAAGAGACCCAGTACTTC
CSVEGTSGGQETQYF
>few|TRBV19|15|NA|TRBJ2-7
TGTGCCAGTAGTATTGGGCGGGTTACGGCCTACGAGCAGTACTTC
CASSIGRVTAYEQYF
>many|TRBV7-2|17|NA|TRBJ2-7
TGTGCCAGCAGCTTAGGTGCTGGCGGGGGCTACTCCTACGAGCAGTACTTC
CASSLGAGGGYSYEQYF
>many|TRBV2|13|NA|TRBJ1-1
TGTGCCAGCAGTAAAGGGATGAGCACTGAAGCTTTCTTT
CASSKGMSTEAFF
>many|TRBV7-2|13|TRBD2|TRBJ2-5
TGTGCCAGCAGCGGCGGGGGGCAAGAGACCCAGTACTTC
CASSGGGQETQYF
>many|TRBV28|18|TRBD2|TRBJ2-2
TGTGCCAGCAGTTTAAGGACCCATAGCGGGGGCGGAGGCGGGGAGCTGTTTTTT
CASSLRTHSGGGGGELFF
>NA|TRBV5-1|16|NA|TRBJ2-1
TGCGCCAGCAGCTTGCATTTCGCGAGCTCCTACAATGAGCAGTTCTTC
CASSLHFASSYNEQFF
>medium-sized|TRBV14|13|NA|TRBJ2-7
TGTGCCAGCAGCCCTGATCGTTCTGGGACACCCTTCTTC
CASSPDRSGTPFF
>many|TRBV18|14|NA|TRBJ1-1
TGTGCCAGCTCCTTCTCCGGACAGAACACTGAAGCTTTCTTT
CASSFSGQNTEAFF
>many|TRBV11-2|13|NA|TRBJ2-2
TGTGCCAGCAGCGCAATAAGGACCGGGGAGCTGTTTTTT
CASSAIRTGELFF
>many|TRBV15|14|TRBD1|TRBJ1-5
TGTGCCACCAGCATCGGCAGGGGGATTCCGCCCCAGCATTTT
CATSIGRGIPPQHF
>many|TRBV15|15|NA|TRBJ2-3
TGTGCCACCAGCAGAGGCGGGACAGGCACAGATACGCAGTATTTT
CATSRGGTGTDTQYF
>many|TRBV29-1|14|NA|TRBJ1-1
TGCAGTGTTTCTCCGGGGGGAGTGAACACTGAAGCTTTCTTT
CSVSPGGVNTEAFF
>many|TRBV7-9|12|NA|TRBJ1-2
TGTGCCAGCAGCTTAACAGTGGAAGGCTACACCTTC
CASSLTVEGYTF
>few|TRBV28|12|NA|TRBJ1-1
TGTGCCAGCAGTTTCGCGAGGACTGAAGCTTTCTTT
CASSFARTEAFF
>few|TRBV4-1|13|NA|TRBJ2-3
TGCGCCAGCAGCCCCGCCGGGCGAGATACGCAGTATTTT
CASSPAGRDTQYF
>medium-sized|TRBV6-5|14|TRBD1|TRBJ1-1
TGTGCCAGCAGCAACAGGGGAAGGAACACTGAAGCTTTCTTT
CASSNRGRNTEAFF
>medium-sized|TRBV28|16|TRBD1|TRBJ1-2
TGTGCCAGCAGTCTTAACCCGGGACAGGACAACTATGGCTACACCTTC
CASSLNPGQDNYGYTF
>many|TRBV7-9|16|TRBD1|TRBJ2-2
TGTGCCAGCAGCTTGTGGACAGGACTCAACACCGGGGAGCTGTTTTTT
CASSLWTGLNTGELFF
>many|TRBV14|17|NA|TRBJ1-1
TGTGCCAGCAGCCAAGAGAATCGGGGCCTTCTAGCCACTGAAGCTTTCTTT
CASSQENRGLLATEAFF
>medium-sized|TRBV12-3/TRBV12-4|13|NA|TRBJ2-7
TGTGCCAGCAGTTTCCTTGGGACCTACGAGCAGTACTTC
CASSFLGTYEQYF
>medium-sized|TRBV20-1|17|NA|TRBJ1-2
TGCAGTGCTTTTTCCACTTTGGGGGGCGCAGCTAACTATGGCTACACCTTC
CSAFSTLGGAANYGYTF
>many|TRBV7-2|14|NA|TRBJ1-1
TGTGCCAGCAGCTTAGCTCCGGGAGACACTGAAGCTTTCTTT
CASSLAPGDTEAFF
>many|TRBV14|13|NA|TRBJ1-6
TGTGCCAGTAACTTACAGGGAGGTTCACCCCTCCACTTT
CASNLQGGSPLHF
>many|TRBV4-3|15|TRBD2|TRBJ2-5
TGCGCCAGCAGCCAAGATCGCGGGGGCCAAGAGACCCAGTACTTC
CASSQDRGGQETQYF
>many|TRBV20-1|15|NA|TRBJ1-3
TGCAGTGCTAGGGACAGAGTTTCCTCTGGAAACACCATATATTTT
CSARDRVSSGNTIYF
>many|TRBV25-1|16|NA|TRBJ2-3
TGTGCCAGCAGTGACCGTCTGACAGGGAGGACAGATACGCAGTATTTT
CASSDRLTGRTDTQYF
>many|TRBV4-2|14|NA|TRBJ2-7
TGTGCCAGCAGCCAAGATCTGCAGGGGCGGGAGCAGTACTTC
CASSQDLQGREQYF
>many|TRBV5-1|15|NA|TRBJ2-3
TGCGCCAGCAGCTTGGAAGCGTCTAGCACAGATACGCAGTATTTT
CASSLEASSTDTQYF
>many|TRBV6-5|14|TRBD1|TRBJ1-2
TGTGCCAGCACAAGAACAGGCACAGGGGTGGGCTACACCTTC
CASTRTGTGVGYTF
>many|TRBV12-3/TRBV12-4|14|TRBD1|TRBJ1-6
TGTGCCAGCAGTCCCGGGACAGTCGCTTCACCCCTCCACTTT
CASSPGTVASPLHF
>many|TRBV7-2|13|NA|TRBJ1-1
TGTGCCAGCAGCTTTGGGCGTTGGACTGAAGCTTTCTTT
CASSFGRWTEAFF
>medium-sized|TRBV11-2|18|TRBD1|TRBJ2-2
TGTGCCAGCAGATCAATTCGGACAGGCCCGAAGAACACCGGGGAGCTGTTTTTT
CASRSIRTGPKNTGELFF
>many|TRBV5-1|14|NA|TRBJ1-1
TGCGCCAGCAGCTTCCAGACAGCCAACACTGAAGCTTTCTTT
CASSFQTANTEAFF
>many|TRBV29-1|14|NA|TRBJ1-2
TGCAGCGTCGACCGGGCGGGAGGCGGGGATGGCTACACCTTC
CSVDRAGGGDGYTF
>NA|TRBV27|15|NA|TRBJ2-7
TGTGCCAGCAGTTTATATGGTCAGCCCGGGTACGAGCAGTACTTC
CASSLYGQPGYEQYF
>many|TRBV15|13|TRBD1|TRBJ1-5
TGTGCCACCAGCAGAAGACAGGGGCCCACCTTCCATTTT
CATSRRQGPTFHF
>many|TRBV7-2|15|TRBD1|TRBJ2-7
TGTGCCAGCAGCTTCCCAGGGGGAAGGCGTTACGAGCAGTACTTC
CASSFPGGRRYEQYF
>NA|TRBV7-3|16|NA|TRBJ2-3
TGTGCCAGCAGCTTAAAAGCGGGCCGAGGAGAAGATACGCAGTATTTT
CASSLKAGRGEDTQYF
>many|TRBV3-1|14|TRBD1|TRBJ2-7
TGTGCCAGCAGCCCGCGACAGGGTTCCTACGAGCAGTACTTC
CASSPRQGSYEQYF
>many|TRBV24-1|14|TRBD1|TRBJ1-2
TGTGCCACCAGTGAGGGCGGACAGGAAGCCGGCTACACCTTC
CATSEGGQEAGYTF
>many|TRBV5-8|15|TRBD1|TRBJ2-2
TGTGCCAGCAGCTTGGGACAGGGGGGCGCCGGGGAGCTGTTTTTT
CASSLGQGGAGELFF
>NA|TRBV28|13|NA|TRBJ1-2
TGTGCCAGCAATCCCCCCAGGTCCTATGGCTACACCTTC
CASNPPRSYGYTF
>medium-sized|TRBV4-2|16|TRBD2|TRBJ2-1
TGTGCCAGCAGCCAAGACGTGACTAGCGGGGCCAATGAGCAGTTCTTC
CASSQDVTSGANEQFF
>NA|TRBV5-1|14|NA|TRBJ2-1
TGCGCCAGCAGCTTGGACCCCGCGGACAATGAGCAGTTCTTC
CASSLDPADNEQFF
>many|TRBV20-1|14|TRBD1|TRBJ2-4
TGCAGTGCTAGTAAAGACAGGGGGGATACCATTCAGTACTTC
CSASKDRGDTIQYF
>many|TRBV7-8|14|TRBD2|TRBJ2-1
TGTGCCAGCAGCCCACTAGCGAGCTACAATGAGCAGTTCTTC
CASSPLASYNEQFF
>many|TRBV20-1|15|NA|TRBJ2-3
TGCAGTGCTAGTAGCTCGGCGGGTGGCACAGATACGCAGTATTTT
CSASSSAGGTDTQYF
>few|TRBV7-6|15|NA|TRBJ1-1
TGTGCCAGCAGCCCTAATCCGGGAGGGAACACTGAAGCTTTCTTT
CASSPNPGGNTEAFF